In its sample, the clone carrying this T cell receptor (beta chain) was seen a few times. These data are taken from a study of blood T cell repertoires in COVID-19. Study background: The analysed material was cDNA or gDNA that came from T cells, B-cell-depleted T cells, or PBMCs.

Data came from immunoSEQ multiplex PCR; TCRdb stores just in-frame clones and leaves some out. Of roughly 330,000 clones listed, around 87% are singletons. Cohort 3 recovered donors had two negative PCRs, clearance, or symptom resolution. CDR1 is LGHNA and CDR2 is YSLEER in the germline V gene. The CDR3 sequence is 14 residues long. The V gene end was trimmed by 3 bases and the J gene end by 4 bases; junction bases not matched to a gene: 4. This receptor was identified in a woman in her twenties or thirties who had recovered from COVID-19. The rearrangement uses TRBV4-3 and TRBJ1-1; 8 bases fit TRBD1. Sequenced sample: PBMCs or T cells enriched from blood (not recorded which). The CDR3 region is CASSHTGGATEAFF. In nucleotides, the CDR3 is TGCGCCAGCAGCCATACAGGGGGGGCCACTGAAGCTTTCTTT.